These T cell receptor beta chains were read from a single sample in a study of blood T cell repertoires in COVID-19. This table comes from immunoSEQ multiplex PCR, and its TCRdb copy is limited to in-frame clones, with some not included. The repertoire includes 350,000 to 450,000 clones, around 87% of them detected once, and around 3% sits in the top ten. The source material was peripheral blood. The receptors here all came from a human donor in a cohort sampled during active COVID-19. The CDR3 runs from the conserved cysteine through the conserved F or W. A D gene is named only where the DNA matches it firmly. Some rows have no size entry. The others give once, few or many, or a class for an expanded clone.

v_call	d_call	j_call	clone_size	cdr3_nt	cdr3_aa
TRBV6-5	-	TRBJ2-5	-	TGTGCCAGCAGCAACAGGGACGAGACCCAGTACTTC	CASSNRDETQYF
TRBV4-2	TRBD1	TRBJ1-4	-	TGTGCCAGCAGCCAGGGGACAGGACTCTCAAGGGCAACTAATGAAAAACTGTTTTTT	CASSQGTGLSRATNEKLFF
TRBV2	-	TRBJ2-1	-	TGTGCCAGCAAACGGGAGTTGAAGAATGAGCAGTTCTTC	CASKRELKNEQFF
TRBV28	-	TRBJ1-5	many	TGTGCCACCGGGAGCAATCAGCCCCAGCATTTT	CATGSNQPQHF
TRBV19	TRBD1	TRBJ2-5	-	TGTGCCAGTAGTACCCGGGACAGTACGGGGGAGACCCAGTACTTC	CASSTRDSTGETQYF
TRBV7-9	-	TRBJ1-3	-	TGTGCCAGCAGCTTAATCCCAGGGCACTCTGGAAACACCATATATTTT	CASSLIPGHSGNTIYF
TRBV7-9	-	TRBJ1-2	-	TGTGCCAGCAGCTCACCTGGCGGGGCGGATGGCTACACCTTC	CASSSPGGADGYTF
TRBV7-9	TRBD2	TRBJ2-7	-	TGTGCCAGCAGCCGGGCTAGCGGGGCGAACTACGAGCAGTACTTC	CASSRASGANYEQYF
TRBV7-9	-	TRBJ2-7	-	TGTGCCAGCAGCGGCCCGGGATCCCCCCGGTCCGAGCAGTACTTC	CASSGPGSPRSEQYF
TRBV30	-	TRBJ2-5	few	TGTGCCTGGAGTGGTGGCAACCAAGAGACCCAGTACTTC	CAWSGGNQETQYF
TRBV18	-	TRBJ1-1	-	TGTGCCAGCTCATCGGGGTTTTTGAACACTGAAGCTTTCTTT	CASSSGFLNTEAFF
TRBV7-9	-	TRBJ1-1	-	TGTGCCAGCAGCCCCCGAGGAGGAAGGAACACTGAAGCTTTCTTT	CASSPRGGRNTEAFF
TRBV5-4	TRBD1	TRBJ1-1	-	TGTGCCAGCAGCCCCTCCCCGGACAGGGGCTCTGAAGCTTTCTTT	CASSPSPDRGSEAFF
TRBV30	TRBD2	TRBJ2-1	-	TGTGCCTGGAGTGTCCTTAGCGGGGCGTTCCCTGGTGAGCAGTTCTTC	CAWSVLSGAFPGEQFF
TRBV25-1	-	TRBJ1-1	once	TGTGCCAGCAGTGAATCCGGAGGGAACACTGAAGCTTTCTTT	CASSESGGNTEAFF
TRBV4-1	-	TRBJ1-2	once	TGCGCCAGCAGCCAAGCAGTGACTAACTATGGCTACACCTTC	CASSQAVTNYGYTF
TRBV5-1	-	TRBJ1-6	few	TGCGCCAGCAGCTTGGGCCCAGGGTATAATTCACCCCTCCACTTT	CASSLGPGYNSPLHF
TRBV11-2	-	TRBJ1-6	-	TGTGCCAGCAGCTTACCTTTAGGGGAAAATTCACCCCTCCACTTT	CASSLPLGENSPLHF
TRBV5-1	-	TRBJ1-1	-	TGCGCCAGCAGCCTCCCGGACAGAAACACTGAAGCTTTCTTT	CASSLPDRNTEAFF
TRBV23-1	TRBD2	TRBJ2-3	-	TGCGCCAGCAGTGATAGGGCTAGCGGGAGACTAGGGGATACGCAGTATTTT	CASSDRASGRLGDTQYF
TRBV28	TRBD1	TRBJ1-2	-	TGTGCCAGCAGCTCGGGACAGGGGGCGGATGGCTACACCTTC	CASSSGQGADGYTF
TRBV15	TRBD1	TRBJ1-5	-	TGTGCCACGGGACAGGATCGTGGGGGACAGCCCCAGCATTTT	CATGQDRGGQPQHF
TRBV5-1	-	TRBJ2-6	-	TGCGCCAGCAGCCCCTTACAGGTCCCCGGGGCCAACGTCCTGACTTTC	CASSPLQVPGANVLTF
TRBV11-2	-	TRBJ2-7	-	TGTGCCAGCAGCTTACAATGGTCCGGCTACGAGCAGTACTTC	CASSLQWSGYEQYF
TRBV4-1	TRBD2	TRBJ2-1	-	TGCGCCAGCAGCCAATCCTCGACTAGCGGGACCCGCGGTGAGCAGTTCTTC	CASSQSSTSGTRGEQFF
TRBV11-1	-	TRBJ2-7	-	TGTGCCAGCGGTTGGGGCAGGGGTTACTACGAGCAGTACTTC	CASGWGRGYYEQYF
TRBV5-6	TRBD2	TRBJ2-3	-	TGTGCCAGCAGCTTGCCCTATGGAGCGGGAGGCGCAGATACGCAGTATTTT	CASSLPYGAGGADTQYF
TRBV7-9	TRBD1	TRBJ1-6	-	TGTGCCAGCAGCTTAGGGGGACAGGGGTTTCTACCCCTCCACTTT	CASSLGGQGFLPLHF
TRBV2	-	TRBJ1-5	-	TGTGCCAGCAGTGTTGCCAGTCGCCATCAGCCCCAGCATTTT	CASSVASRHQPQHF
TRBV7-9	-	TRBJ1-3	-	TGTGCCAGCAGCTTAGCCCTGGCGGTCTCTGGAAACACCATATATTTT	CASSLALAVSGNTIYF
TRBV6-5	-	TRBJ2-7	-	TGTGCCAGCAGTTATAACTATAGGGGGGGCTACGAGCAGTACTTC	CASSYNYRGGYEQYF
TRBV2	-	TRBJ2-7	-	TGTGCCAGCGGGGATCGGGACACCCACTACGAGCAGTACTTC	CASGDRDTHYEQYF
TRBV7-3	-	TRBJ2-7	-	TGTGCCAGCAGCTCCCGTCGGACAGCAAGCTACGAGCAGTACTTC	CASSSRRTASYEQYF